This T cell receptor beta chain was identified during a study of T cell repertoires in cytomegalovirus infection. Study-level information: Indicated by public TCR beta signatures were CMV infection and matching HLA type. Study-wide findings and caveats: CMV carriers with the relevant HLA were identified by cumulative public TCR beta family frequency. HLA-C-restricted CMV-specific TCR beta clonotypes were dominant in the ex vivo response.

This CDR3 contains 15 residues. Germline CDR1 MNHNY, CDR2 SVGAGI (reference sequence). With 5 bases removed from V and 5 bases from J, the gap between germline ends came to 13 bases. This clonotype has a handful of counts. Its target is not known. TCRdb reprocessed the reads with MiXCR, giving one entry per CDR3 protein. The table shows fewer than 550,000 distinct CDR3 sequences, with 30% to 40% occurring only once. The J gene is TRBJ1-6, the V gene TRBV6-6, with D maybe TRBD1 (6 bases). Material: PBMCs. The receptor was isolated from a human donor in good health (CMV status not recorded). Some clones in this sample may be carry-over from other donors' samples. The CDR3 nucleotides read TGTGCCAGCAGTGGGCGGGGGCTAGATAATTCACCCCTCCACTTT. Translation: CASSGRGLDNSPLHF.